The source of this T cell receptor beta chain is a study of OX40 agonist ivuxolimab in advanced cancers. In the study overall: The dose-escalation cohort had hepatocellular carcinoma, melanoma, renal cell or head and neck cancer.

The germline V gene has CDR1 MDHEN and CDR2 SYDVKM. This CDR3 has 17 amino acids. Trimming removed 6 bases from V and 1 base from J, with 19 bases in between. Clones were sequenced by immunoSEQ multiplex PCR, and TCRdb holds only the in-frame ones, with some missing. Here the sample spans some 66,000 clones, roughly 88% being singletons. The source was CD4+ or CD8+ T cells sorted from blood, collected in a trial of the OX40 agonist ivuxolimab. The rearrangement uses TRBV28 and TRBJ2-1, with D unresolved. The origin of this receptor is an adult with an advanced solid tumor such as melanoma, head and neck, liver or kidney cancer. CDR3 nucleotide sequence: TGTGCCAGCAGAACCAACACCGGATCCCGGTCCTACAATGAGCAGTTCTTC. Residues: CASRTNTGSRSYNEQFF.